The clone carrying this T cell receptor beta chain was picked up a small number of times. This sample is part of a study of regulatory T cells in long-lasting Graves disease. CDR3 length equals 16 residues. In germline, CDR1 is MNHEY, CDR2 SMNVEV (reference sequence). With 6 bases removed from V and 2 bases from J, the gap between germline ends came to 18 bases. As to time point: newly diagnosed GD, antithyroid drugs for less than 3 months. Extracted PBMC RNA gave rise to the TCR library. The TCR beta library used iRepertoire HTBI primers with Arm-PCR amplification of CDR3. TCRdb re-derived calls from the multiplex PCR reads in MiXCR, one entry per CDR3 protein. The table records 300,000 to 400,000 distinct CDR3 sequences, about 20% of them present only once.

This chain joins TRBV27 and TRBJ2-3; the D gene is possibly TRBD1 (6 bases). This receptor was identified in a female donor with Graves disease. Sequencing was performed on peripheral blood mononuclear cells (PBMCs), taken at new diagnosis, from a patient treated with antithyroid drugs. The CDR3 DNA sequence: TGTGCCAGCAGGTCAGGGGTCGCGCACCCCACAGATACGCAGTATTTT. Translating it yields CASRSGVAHPTDTQYF.